This record concerns one TCR beta chain sequence. The data were taken from a study of blood T cell repertoires in COVID-19. In the study overall: Collection of acute and convalescent COVID-19 samples took place in the United States, Italy and Spain. PBMCs, B-cell-depleted T cells, or T cells provided the cDNA or gDNA that made up the material.

Trimming removed 2 bases from V and 0 bases from J, with 11 bases in between. CDR1 is LGHDT and CDR2 is YNNKEL in the germline V gene (reference sequence). This CDR3 comprises 16 residues. As handled by the study authors: Estimation of nucleated cell counts relied on the amplification of reference gene primers. Here immunoSEQ multiplex PCR was the method, and the copy in TCRdb shows in-frame clones only, minus some. Clonal size and the V and J genes are those of that table, whereas D and trimming came from the DNA. In the table there are 120,000 to 150,000 clones, more than 75% of which are singletons.

The clonotype was recovered from a man aged 55 to 69 with active or convalescent COVID-19. V is TRBV3-1 (or the pseudogene TRBV3-2) and J is TRBJ1-3, with D uncertain. Sequences were obtained from peripheral blood. The CDR3 region has the DNA TGTGCCAGCAGCCAACTATATCAGGACTCTGGAAACACCATATATTTT. This codes for CASSQLYQDSGNTIYF.